The sample holds a few counts of the clone carrying this TCR beta chain. This record comes from a study of blood T cells in healthy people across ages. Researchers isolated at least 6 million PBMCs per sample. Extracted total RNA amounted to at least 5 micrograms for each sample. Together with a sample-barcoded 5' primer, a J-beta primer mix was included in a second PCR lasting roughly 6 to 12 cycles. Any given sample supplied a minimum of 3 million CDR3-containing paired-end reads. TCRdb re-analysed the 5' RACE reads in MiXCR, keeping a single row per CDR3 protein. Seen here are 800,000 to 900,000 distinct CDR3 sequences, approximately 67% observed once, and the top ten hold around 30%. V shed 5 bases and J 2 bases; nucleotides not matched to a gene: 6. The CDR3 covers 14 residues. The germline V gene has CDR1 SGHTA and CDR2 FQGNSA.

Sequencing was performed on blood. The chain uses TRBV7-2 and TRBJ2-7; 7 nucleotides agree with TRBD2. The sequence was collected from a man aged 30 to 39 in good health. CDR3: CASSRGDYTYEQYF. CDR3 coding DNA: TGTGCCAGCAGCCGAGGGGACTACACCTACGAGCAGTACTTC.